This T cell receptor (beta chain) was profiled in a study of CD8 T cells in ankylosing spondylitis (dated 2017 in TCRdb). Background for the entire study: To find TCR variants linked to disease, the study profiled T cell receptor beta repertoires in ankylosing spondylitis patients and healthy donors. In total, the full study cohort was made up of some 110 healthy donors and about two dozen ankylosing spondylitis patients. Peripheral blood was sampled, and synovial fluid was also collected from ankylosing spondylitis patients. Study-wide conclusions, independent of this receptor: The disease-linked clones were reported to be significantly enriched in matched synovial fluid samples from ankylosing spondylitis patients. Some motif variants were previously reported in synovial fluid and blood of reactive arthritis patients, suggesting common disease-initiation mechanisms. Blood from ankylosing spondylitis patients appeared to be characterized by a TCR beta motif composed of eight highly homologous amino acid variants. In peripheral blood, the disease-linked clones were found at relatively low frequencies and had a CD8+ phenotype.

Sequencing was carried out with an Illumina HiSeq 2500. Quantitative 5'-RACE with molecular barcodes was the method used to prepare the TCR beta libraries. The original methods were these. To identify disease-linked TCR variants, a new computational method was used, one built on a probabilistic model of VDJ rearrangement. TCRdb reanalyzed the raw reads on its own, using fastp at Q25 for trimming and MiXCR for clone calling, and kept in-frame beta chains. Rows are unified per CDR3 protein, each entry keeping the most common DNA and genes. In this record, the V and J calls reflect TCRdb's handling and not the investigators' own analysis. Across this sample there are 300,000 to 350,000 distinct CDR3 sequences, with roughly 14% seen only once. The top ten constitute about 1% of the sample. V ends up 4 bases short and J 14 bases short, with an unmatched junction base count of 6. Inclusive of the bounding cysteine and phenylalanine, the CDR3 is 13 residues long. The entry retains the CDR3 DNA only, 39 bases that are in frame from base 1. According to the germline V gene, CDR1 reads SGHAT and CDR2 reads FQNNGV.

This clonotype was seen ten or more times. Its antigen is still unknown. Per-nucleotide qualities are absent, and no much larger clonotype sits a single base away. This TCR came from a male donor with ankylosing spondylitis or in good health (not recorded which). Sequenced sample: blood, either unsorted or a sorted T cell fraction (not recorded which). The rearranged chain carries TRBV11-2 and TRBJ1-6, and TRBD1 matches 9 of the central bases. Here the CDR3 is given as CASSWIRQGALHF. The nucleotide sequence is TGTGCCAGCAGCTGGATCAGACAGGGGGCCCTCCACTTT.